This T cell receptor beta chain was sequenced for a study of CD8+CD57+ T cells in acquired aplastic anemia. Flow cytometry had shown expanded CD8+CD57+ cells in the patients chosen for sequencing. Severe acquired aplastic anemia was present in all patients. The blood sampling took place in patients who had so far received no therapy. Study-wide results and limits: Patients and controls shared twenty-nine CD8+ CDR3 sequences, highly expressed in patients.

Germline V CDR1 and CDR2: LNHNV, YYDKDF (reference sequence). The CDR3 loop spans 15 amino acids. The ends were cut back, 0 bases at V and 5 bases at J, with 12 bases in the middle. TCR beta VDJ and CDR3 were profiled, and genomic DNA was the template. One entry per CDR3 protein results from TCRdb running MiXCR on the reads. The sample includes roughly 100,000 distinct CDR3 sequences, about 63% of them seen just once. There are a few counts of this clonotype. The antigen remains undetermined. The specimen was sorted CD4+, CD8+, or CD8+CD57+ T cells (not recorded which) from PBMCs. The J gene is TRBJ2-3, the V gene TRBV15, with D perhaps TRBD1 or TRBD2 (5 bases each). The receptor comes from a human donor with aplastic anemia. The CDR3 DNA is TGTGCCACCAGCAGAGATTTGGGGGTTCTAGATACGCAGTATTTT. It yields the protein CATSRDLGVLDTQYF.